This T cell receptor beta chain was captured by sequencing in a study of patients and donors after allogeneic stem cell transplantation. TCRdb called the RT-PCR reads again in MiXCR, with one record for every CDR3 protein. This sample has 100,000 to 120,000 distinct CDR3 sequences, with 35% found just once. The CDR3 has 11 amino acids. V was cut by 6 bases and J by 6 bases, with 9 bases left in between. The V gene's germline CDR1 is MGHDK and CDR2 SYGVNS. In its sample, this clonotype was seen a few times. The clonotype was recovered from a human donor who was either an allogeneic HSCT recipient or a stem cell or donor lymphocyte infusion donor (not recorded which). It is not recorded whose cells these are; they may come from a transplant donor. The rearrangement links TRBV25-1 to TRBJ2-7; D call uncertain. Sequencing was done on a sample of blood, either unsorted or a sorted T cell fraction (not recorded which). The CDR3 DNA reads TGTGCCAGCAGCCATTCCCGCGAGCAGTACTTC. Protein: CASSHSREQYF.